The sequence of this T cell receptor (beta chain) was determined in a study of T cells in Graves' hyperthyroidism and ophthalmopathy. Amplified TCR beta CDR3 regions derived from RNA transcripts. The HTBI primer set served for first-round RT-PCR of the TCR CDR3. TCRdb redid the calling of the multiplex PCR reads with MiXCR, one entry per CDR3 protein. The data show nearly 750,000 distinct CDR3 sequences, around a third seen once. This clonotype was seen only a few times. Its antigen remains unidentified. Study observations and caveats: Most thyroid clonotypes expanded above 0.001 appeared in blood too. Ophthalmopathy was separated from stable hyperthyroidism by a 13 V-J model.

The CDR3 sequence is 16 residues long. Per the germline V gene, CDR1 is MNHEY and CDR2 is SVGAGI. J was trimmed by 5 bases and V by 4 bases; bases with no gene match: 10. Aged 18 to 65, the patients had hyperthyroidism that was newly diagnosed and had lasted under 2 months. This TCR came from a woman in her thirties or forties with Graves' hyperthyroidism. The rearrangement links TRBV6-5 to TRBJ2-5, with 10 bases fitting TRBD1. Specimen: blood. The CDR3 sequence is CASSFNHGTGVETQYF. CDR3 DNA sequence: TGTGCCAGCAGTTTCAACCACGGGACAGGGGTCGAGACCCAGTACTTC.